This T cell receptor beta chain is from a study of cytomegalovirus exposure and HLA in healthy donors. The PCR used 60 Vbeta and 13 Jbeta primers. The data were produced by immunoSEQ multiplex PCR, yet TCRdb's version contains in-frame clones alone and is incomplete. Here the sample spans 100,000 to 150,000 clones, more than 9% being singletons. Trimming took 8 bases from V and 0 from J; bases not matched to a gene: 7. Germline V gene sequence: CDR1 LNHDA, CDR2 SQIVND (reference sequence). The CDR3 length is 15 residues. This clone came up a few times. The chain recombines TRBV19 with TRBJ2-7; 10 bases align to TRBD2. The source of this sequence is a woman under 30 in good health and CMV-seropositive. Sequencing was done on a sample of PBMCs. The CDR3 reads CASRTSSGSSYEQYF. The CDR3 DNA sequence: TGTGCCAGTCGTACCTCTAGCGGGAGCTCCTACGAGCAGTACTTC.